The rows below give T cell receptor beta chains drawn from one sample of a study of molecular identifiers for immune sequencing clone quantification. TCRdb independently ran MiXCR on the PCR reads; one entry per CDR3 protein. The profile covers just over 95,000 distinct CDR3 sequences, with 20% to 30% appearing a single time and around 0.92% taken by the ten largest. Sequencing was done on a sample of naive CD8+ T cells from blood, with Jurkat cell RNA spiked in. The source is a human donor in good health. Some libraries in this study had Jurkat cell RNA spiked in. The CDR3 runs from the conserved cysteine through the conserved F or W. The D gene is left open where the match is weak. Expanded clones get a size class; other rows say once, few or many, or leave the size out.

size: many; V: TRBV28; J: TRBJ2-7; D: TRBD1; DNA: TGTGCCAGCAGTTTCCGGGACAGGGAGAACGAGCAGTACTTC; CDR3: CASSFRDRENEQYF
size: NA; V: TRBV12-3/TRBV12-4; J: TRBJ2-5; D: NA; DNA: TGTGCCAGCAGCTACAGGGACATTTCGACCCAGCACTTC; CDR3: CASSYRDISTQHF
size: many; V: TRBV7-9; J: TRBJ2-1; D: TRBD1; DNA: TGTGCCAGCAGCCCTCCAGGGGGCGCGGGGAATGAGCAGTTCTTC; CDR3: CASSPPGGAGNEQFF
size: many; V: TRBV4-1; J: TRBJ2-3; D: NA; DNA: TGCGCCAGCAGCCAAGACCGACAGCAGACCACAGATACGCAGTATTTT; CDR3: CASSQDRQQTTDTQYF
size: few; V: TRBV28; J: TRBJ1-1; D: TRBD1; DNA: TGTGCCAGCAACCGGGACAGAGTTCAGAACACTGAAGCTTTCTTT; CDR3: CASNRDRVQNTEAFF
size: few; V: TRBV12-3/TRBV12-4; J: TRBJ1-2; D: TRBD1; DNA: TGTGCCAGCAGCGCCTCCGGGACAGACCACAATCTGCCTAACTATGGCTACACCTTC; CDR3: CASSASGTDHNLPNYGYTF
size: many; V: TRBV27; J: TRBJ1-6; D: NA; DNA: TGTGCCAGCAGTTTAACTCGCCTTCCGATGAATAATTCACCCCTCCACTTT; CDR3: CASSLTRLPMNNSPLHF
size: many; V: TRBV5-6; J: TRBJ1-1; D: NA; DNA: TGTGCCAGCAGCACGGGGCCAAACACCAGCGAGGCCCCTTTCTTT; CDR3: CASSTGPNTSEAPFF
size: many; V: TRBV20-1; J: TRBJ1-2; D: NA; DNA: TGCAGTGCTACTGACACATACTTCTATGGCTACACCTTC; CDR3: CSATDTYFYGYTF
size: many; V: TRBV7-9; J: TRBJ1-4; D: TRBD1; DNA: TGTGCCAGCCTACCTGCGGGGACAGCTAATGAAAAACTGTTTTTT; CDR3: CASLPAGTANEKLFF
size: many; V: TRBV3-1; J: TRBJ2-3; D: NA; DNA: TGTGCCAGCAGCCATGGTTCAGATACGCAGTATTTT; CDR3: CASSHGSDTQYF
size: many; V: TRBV7-2; J: TRBJ1-1; D: TRBD1; DNA: TGTGCCAGCAGCTTACTCTGGGAGGGGGCGGAGTGGACTGAAGCTTTCTTT; CDR3: CASSLLWEGAEWTEAFF
size: many; V: TRBV27; J: TRBJ2-2; D: TRBD1; DNA: TGTGCCAGCAGGCACAGGGGGGTAACCGGGGAGCTGTTTTTT; CDR3: CASRHRGVTGELFF
size: many; V: TRBV2; J: TRBJ2-7; D: NA; DNA: TGTGCCAGCAGCCGGGGGCGAGACGACGAGCAGTACTTC; CDR3: CASSRGRDDEQYF
size: NA; V: TRBV7-8; J: TRBJ2-2; D: NA; DNA: TGTGCCAGCAGCCTAGAGGTTTCTACGGGGAAGATCCCCGGGGAGCCGTTTTTT; CDR3: CASSLEVSTGKIPGEPFF
size: many; V: TRBV6-2/TRBV6-3; J: TRBJ1-1; D: NA; DNA: TGTGCCAGCATCGGACGGGGGGGGGAAGCTTTCTTT; CDR3: CASIGRGGEAFF